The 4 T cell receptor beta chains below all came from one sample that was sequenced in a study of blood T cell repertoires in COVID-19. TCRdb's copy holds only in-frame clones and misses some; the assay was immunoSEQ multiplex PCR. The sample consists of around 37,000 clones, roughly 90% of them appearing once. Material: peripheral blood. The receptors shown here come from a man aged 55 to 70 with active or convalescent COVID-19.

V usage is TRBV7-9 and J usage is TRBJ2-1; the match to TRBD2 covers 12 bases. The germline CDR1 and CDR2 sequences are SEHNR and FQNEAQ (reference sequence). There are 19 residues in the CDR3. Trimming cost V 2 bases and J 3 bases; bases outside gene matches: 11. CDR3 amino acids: CASSLLLAGGGGLYNEQFF. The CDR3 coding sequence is TGTGCCAGCAGCTTATTACTAGCGGGAGGAGGTGGACTCTACAATGAGCAGTTCTTC.

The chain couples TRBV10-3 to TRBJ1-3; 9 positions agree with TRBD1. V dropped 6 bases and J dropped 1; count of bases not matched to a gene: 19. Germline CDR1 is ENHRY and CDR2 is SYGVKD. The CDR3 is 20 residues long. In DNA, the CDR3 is TGTGCCATCAGGCCGGGACAGGGCCGAAGCCCAAACCTGTCTGGAAACACCATATATTTT. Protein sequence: CAIRPGQGRSPNLSGNTIYF.

The chain's CDR3 is CASSWGTGGYEQYF. Written as DNA, the CDR3 is TGTGCCAGCAGTTGGGGGACAGGGGGTTACGAGCAGTACTTC. The V and J genes are TRBV27 and TRBJ2-7; 11 nucleotides line up with TRBD1. Germline V CDR1 and CDR2: MNHEY, SMNVEV (reference sequence). The J segment lost 4 bases and the V segment lost 4 bases, leaving 3 bases of the junction unmatched. The CDR3 is made up of 14 amino acids.

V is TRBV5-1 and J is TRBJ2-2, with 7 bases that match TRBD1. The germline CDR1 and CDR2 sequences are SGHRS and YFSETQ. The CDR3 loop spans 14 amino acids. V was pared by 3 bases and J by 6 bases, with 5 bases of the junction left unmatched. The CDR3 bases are TGCGCCAGCAGCTCCACAGGGGACGCCGGGGAGCTGTTTTTT. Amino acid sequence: CASSSTGDAGELFF.